This entry is about one TCR beta chain. This sample is drawn from a study of blood T cell repertoires in COVID-19. This CDR3 is built from 14 residues. Trimming left V 3 bases short and J 7 bases short, with 15 bases between. In germline, CDR1 is SGHAT, CDR2 FQNNGV. Data came from immunoSEQ multiplex PCR; TCRdb stores just in-frame clones and leaves some out. This table has fewer than 150,000 clones, around 85% appearing once. The origin of this receptor is a man aged 50 to 60 with acute or convalescent COVID-19. V and J are TRBV11-2 and TRBJ2-5; perhaps TRBD1 as D (6 bases). The sequenced material came from peripheral blood. The CDR3 loop reads CASSFPRDIVTQYF. CDR3 DNA: TGTGCCAGCAGCTTTCCCCGGGACATTGTGACCCAGTACTTC.